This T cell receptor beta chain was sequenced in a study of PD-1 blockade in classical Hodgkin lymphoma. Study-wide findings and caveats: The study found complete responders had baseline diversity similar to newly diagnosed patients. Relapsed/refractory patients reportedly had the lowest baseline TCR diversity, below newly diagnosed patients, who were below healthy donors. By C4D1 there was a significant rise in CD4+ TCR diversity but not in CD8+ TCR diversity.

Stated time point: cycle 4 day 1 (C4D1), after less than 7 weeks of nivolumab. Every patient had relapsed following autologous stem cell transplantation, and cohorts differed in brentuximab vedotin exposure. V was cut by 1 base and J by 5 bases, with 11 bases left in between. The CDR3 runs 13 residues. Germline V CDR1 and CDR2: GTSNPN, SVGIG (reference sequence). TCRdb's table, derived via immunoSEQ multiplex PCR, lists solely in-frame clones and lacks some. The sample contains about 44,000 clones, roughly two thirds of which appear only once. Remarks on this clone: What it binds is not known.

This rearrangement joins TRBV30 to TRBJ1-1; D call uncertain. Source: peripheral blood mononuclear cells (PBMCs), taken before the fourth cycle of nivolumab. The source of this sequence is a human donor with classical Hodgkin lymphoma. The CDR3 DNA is TGTGCCTGGAGTGCCTACCGGGGTACTGAAGCTTTCTTT. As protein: CAWSAYRGTEAFF.